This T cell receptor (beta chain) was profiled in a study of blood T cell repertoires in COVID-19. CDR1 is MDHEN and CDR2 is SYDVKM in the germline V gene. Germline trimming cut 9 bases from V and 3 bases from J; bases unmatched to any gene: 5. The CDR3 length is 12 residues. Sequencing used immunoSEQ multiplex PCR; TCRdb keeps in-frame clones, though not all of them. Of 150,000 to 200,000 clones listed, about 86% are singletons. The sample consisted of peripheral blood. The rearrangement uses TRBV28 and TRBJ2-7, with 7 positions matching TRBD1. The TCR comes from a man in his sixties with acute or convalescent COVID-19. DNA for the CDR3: TGTGCCAGTCGCCAGGGGGTCTACGAGCAGTACTTC. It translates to CASRQGVYEQYF.